This T cell receptor beta chain was retrieved from a study of T-cell memory formation after mild COVID-19. Broader study findings: Day 15 to 85 contracting clones showed balanced CD4/CD8; day 15 to 37 expanders favored CD4+. Contracting CD4+ clones sat mainly in CM and EM; CD8+ in EMRA.

Sample barcodes and UMIs were carried by the TCR alpha and TCR beta cDNA libraries that 5'RACE generated with constant-segment primers. MiXCR, applied by TCRdb to the 5' RACE reads, yields one record per CDR3 protein. Of about 320,000 distinct CDR3 sequences in the sample, approximately 15% were seen once. Germline V gene lookup returns CDR1 SGHDT and CDR2 YYEEEE. The V and J ends lost 0 bases and 7 bases respectively, with 12 bases between them. The CDR3 totals 14 residues. Many counts were recorded for this clonotype. Its antigen is currently unknown. The chain couples TRBV5-6 to TRBJ2-3; possible D gene TRBD2, 6 bases. This clonotype originated in a young man who had mild COVID-19 (a few samples of this study predate the infection). Cell type and time point are not known. Specimen: PBMCs or a T cell subset sorted from them (not recorded which). For the CDR3, the DNA is TGTGCCAGCAGCTTGGTTTCGGGGGATTATACGCAGTATTTT. As protein: CASSLVSGDYTQYF.